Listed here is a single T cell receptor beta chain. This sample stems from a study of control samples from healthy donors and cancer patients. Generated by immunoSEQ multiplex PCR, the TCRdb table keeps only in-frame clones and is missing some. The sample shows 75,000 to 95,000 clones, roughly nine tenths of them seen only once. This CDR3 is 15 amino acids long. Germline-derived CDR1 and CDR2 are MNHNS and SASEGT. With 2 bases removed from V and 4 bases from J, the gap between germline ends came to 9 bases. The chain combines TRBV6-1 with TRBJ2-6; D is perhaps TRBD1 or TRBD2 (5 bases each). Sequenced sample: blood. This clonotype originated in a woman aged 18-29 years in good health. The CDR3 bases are TGTGCCAGCAGTGAAAAGGGGACCGGGGCCAACGTCCTGACTTTC. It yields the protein CASSEKGTGANVLTF.